This entry features one TCR beta chain sequence. This sample is part of a study of blood T cell repertoires in COVID-19. Turning to the study itself: Acute and convalescent COVID-19 specimens originated in the United States, Italy and Spain.

Original processing notes: Amplification of reference gene primers provided the estimated nucleated cell counts. Method: immunoSEQ multiplex PCR; TCRdb's copy keeps in-frame clones and lacks some. For V, J and clone size, that table is used; D and trimming come from the DNA. In the table there are about 160,000 clones, 65% to 90% of which are singletons. The CDR3 has 13 amino acids. V was trimmed by 3 bases and J by 4 bases, leaving 9 bases between them. Germline CDR1 and CDR2: LNHDA and SQIVND (reference sequence). The chain employs TRBV19 and TRBJ1-1; tentative D call: TRBD1 (5 bases). The TCR was taken from a man aged 65 to 79 with acute or convalescent COVID-19. The sample was peripheral blood. The CDR3 nucleotides are TGTGCCAGTAGTATGCGGGGGTTCACTGAAGCTTTCTTT. The encoded protein is CASSMRGFTEAFF.